The 12 T cell receptor beta chains below come from one sample, sequenced in a study of blood T cell repertoires in COVID-19. Method: immunoSEQ multiplex PCR; TCRdb's copy keeps in-frame clones and lacks some. The table has about 240,000 clones, about four fifths seen once; the top ten hold around 9.6%. Source material: peripheral blood. The receptors stem from a woman aged 80 or over with acute or convalescent COVID-19.

J is TRBJ1-6 and V is TRBV27, with TRBD1 matching 10 bases. Germline loops: CDR1 MNHEY, CDR2 SMNVEV (reference sequence). V trimming: 9 bases; J trimming: 6 bases; junction bases outside the gene matches: 5. This CDR3 spans 14 amino acids. The CDR3 loop reads CASGGDRGNSPLHF. CDR3 in DNA: TGTGCCAGTGGCGGGGACAGGGGTAATTCACCCCTCCACTTT.

The V and J genes are TRBV5-8 and TRBJ2-2; weak D call: TRBD1 (5 bases). V shed 7 bases and J shed 4 bases, with 20 bases lying between them. The germline V gene has CDR1 SGHTS and CDR2 YDEGEE. CDR3 length equals 16 residues. CDR3 sequence: CASGARVDVGTGELFF. The CDR3 DNA follows: TGTGCCAGCGGCGCCAGGGTCGACGTAGGCACCGGGGAGCTGTTTTTT.

CDR3 amino acids: CASSLDSTPRSGNTIYF. CDR3 in DNA: TGTGCCAGCAGCTTAGATAGTACCCCCCGCTCTGGAAACACCATATATTTT. The rearrangement uses TRBV7-3 and TRBJ1-3; D is unclear. Germline lookup yields CDR1 SGHTA and CDR2 FQGTGA. V was trimmed by 2 bases and J by 0 bases, leaving 14 bases between them. This CDR3 contains 17 residues.

On this clone: This is likely a read error, given that the CDR3 carries no conserved phenylalanine or tryptophan at its end. Because the CDR3's place on the DNA is in doubt, the DNA is left out and the CDR3 is given as listed by TCRdb. V usage is TRBV7-9 and J usage is TRBJ1-6. The CDR3 is 12 residues long, counting both termini. Germline CDR1 and CDR2: SEHNR and FQNEAQ (reference sequence). The CDR3: CASSFVRPEWSC.

This chain connects TRBV7-9 to TRBJ2-2, with 12 bases identical to TRBD1. The CDR3 consists of 19 residues. Germline CDR1 is SEHNR and CDR2 is FQNEAQ (reference sequence). The J segment lost 7 bases and the V segment lost 3 bases, leaving 15 bases of the junction unmatched. This CDR3 reads CASSLAPGQGARLGGELFF. The CDR3 DNA follows: TGTGCCAGCAGCTTGGCCCCGGGACAGGGGGCCCGGTTAGGCGGGGAGCTGTTTTTT.

There are a few counts of this clone. CDR3 amino acids: CASSWGQPPTNEKLFF. CDR3 in DNA: TGTGCCAGTAGTTGGGGACAACCGCCAACTAATGAAAAACTGTTTTTT. This chain uses TRBV19 with TRBJ1-4; possible D gene TRBD1, 6 bases. V lost 5 bases, J lost 0 bases, and 13 bases lay in between. The CDR3 has 16 residues. From germline, CDR1 is LNHDA and CDR2 SQIVND (reference sequence).

The chain couples TRBV3-1 (or the pseudogene TRBV3-2) to TRBJ1-4; 7 bases are a match to TRBD1. Trimming at V came to 4 bases and at J to 5 bases, leaving 7 bases not matched to a gene. Germline V lookup: CDR1 LGHDT, CDR2 YNNKEL (reference sequence). The CDR3 sequence is 15 residues long. CDR3 region: CASSPETGMNEKLFF. In DNA, the CDR3 is TGTGCCAGCAGCCCTGAGACAGGGATGAATGAAAAACTGTTTTTT.

The chain has TRBV11-2 and TRBJ2-1; TRBD2 agrees at 14 bases. This CDR3 spans 14 amino acids. In germline, CDR1 is SGHAT, CDR2 FQNNGV. Trimming at V came to 3 bases and at J to 8 bases, leaving 0 bases not matched to a gene. Here the CDR3 reads CASSLGLAGDEQFF. CDR3 DNA sequence: TGTGCCAGCAGCTTGGGACTAGCGGGGGATGAGCAGTTCTTC. Supplemented by reference TRBV11-2 and TRBJ2-1, the full variable domain reads EAGVAQSPRYKIIEKRQSVAFWCNPISGHATLYWYQQILGQGPKLLIQFQNNGVVDDSQLPKDRFSAERLKGVDSTLKIQPAKLEDSAVYLCASSLGLAGDEQFFGPGTRLTVL.

The rearrangement joins TRBV7-6 to TRBJ1-1; 8 nucleotides match TRBD1. CDR3 length: 15 amino acids. The V and J ends lost 5 bases and 3 bases, in that order; junction bases with no gene match: 8. Germline V gene sequence: CDR1 SGHVS, CDR2 FNYEAQ. The CDR3: CASSQRTGLDTEAFF. In DNA form, the CDR3 reads TGTGCCAGCAGCCAGCGGACAGGGCTGGACACTGAAGCTTTCTTT. The whole variable domain, filled in from reference TRBV7-6 and TRBJ1-1, reads GAGVSQSPRYKVTKRGQDVALRCDPISGHVSLYWYRQALGQGPEFLTYFNYEAQQDKSGLPNDRFSAERPEGSISTLTIQRTEQRDSAMYRCASSQRTGLDTEAFFGQGTRLTVV.

The chain is built from TRBV28 and TRBJ2-7; tentative D call: TRBD2 (6 bases). Germline V gene sequence: CDR1 MDHEN, CDR2 SYDVKM. The CDR3 runs to 15 residues. Trimming pared 6 bases from V and 1 base from J, leaving 16 bases between. For the CDR3, the DNA is TGTGCCAGCAGCCCTTGGGACTGGTATTCCTACGAGCAGTACTTC. Protein: CASSPWDWYSYEQYF.

The rearrangement uses TRBV3-1 (or the pseudogene TRBV3-2) and TRBJ2-7; no definite D call. Germline CDR1 reads LGHDT; CDR2 reads YNNKEL (reference sequence). The CDR3 spans 12 residues. Trimming removed 2 bases from V and 4 bases from J, with 6 bases in between. CDR3 sequence reads: CASSQRSYEQYF. The CDR3 nucleotides are TGTGCCAGCAGCCAACGGAGTTACGAGCAGTACTTC.

The chain carries TRBV4-2 and TRBJ2-3; D may be TRBD2 (6 bases). Deletions cut 6 bases from V and 7 bases from J, with 14 bases between. This CDR3 has 13 residues. Germline values: CDR1 LGHNA, CDR2 YNFKEQ. The CDR3 region has the DNA TGTGCCAGCAGTAGGGACTTGCCGAATACGCAGTATTTT. Translating it yields CASSRDLPNTQYF.